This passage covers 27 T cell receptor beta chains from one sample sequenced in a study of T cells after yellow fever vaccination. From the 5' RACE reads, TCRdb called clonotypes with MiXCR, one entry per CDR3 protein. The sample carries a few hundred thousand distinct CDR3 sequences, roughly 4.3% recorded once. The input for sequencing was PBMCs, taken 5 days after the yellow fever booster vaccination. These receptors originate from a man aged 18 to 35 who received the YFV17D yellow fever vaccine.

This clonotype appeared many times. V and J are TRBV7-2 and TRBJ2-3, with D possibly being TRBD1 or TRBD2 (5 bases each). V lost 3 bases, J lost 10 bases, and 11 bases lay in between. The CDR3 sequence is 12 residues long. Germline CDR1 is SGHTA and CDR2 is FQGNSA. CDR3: CASSFYGGPQYF. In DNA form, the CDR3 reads TGTGCCAGCAGCTTTTATGGGGGTCCGCAGTATTTT.

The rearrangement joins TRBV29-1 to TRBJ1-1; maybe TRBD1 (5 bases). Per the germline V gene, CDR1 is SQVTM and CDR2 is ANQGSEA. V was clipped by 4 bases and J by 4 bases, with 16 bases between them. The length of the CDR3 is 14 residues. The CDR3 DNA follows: TGCAGCGTTGCTCTGGGACTCGACTTCACTGAAGCTTTCTTT. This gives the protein CSVALGLDFTEAFF.

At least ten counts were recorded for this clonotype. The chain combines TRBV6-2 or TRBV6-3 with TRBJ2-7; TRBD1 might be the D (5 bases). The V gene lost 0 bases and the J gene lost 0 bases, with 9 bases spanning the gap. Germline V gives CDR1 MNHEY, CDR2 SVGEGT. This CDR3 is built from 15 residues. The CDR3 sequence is CASSYSKDNSYEQYF. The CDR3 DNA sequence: TGTGCCAGCAGTTACTCGAAGGACAACTCCTACGAGCAGTACTTC.

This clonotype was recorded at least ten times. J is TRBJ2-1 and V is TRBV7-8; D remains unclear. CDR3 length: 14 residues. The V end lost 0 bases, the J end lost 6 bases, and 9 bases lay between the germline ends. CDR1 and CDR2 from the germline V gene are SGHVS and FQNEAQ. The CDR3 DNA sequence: TGTGCCAGCAGCTTAGCGGAGACAAGCAATGAGCAGTTCTTC. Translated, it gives CASSLAETSNEQFF.

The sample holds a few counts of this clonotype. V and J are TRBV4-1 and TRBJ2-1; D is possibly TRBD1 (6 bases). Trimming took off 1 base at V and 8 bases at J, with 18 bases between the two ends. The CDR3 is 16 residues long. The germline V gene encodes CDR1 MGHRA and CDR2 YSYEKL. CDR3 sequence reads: CASSQVGGRGGDEQFF. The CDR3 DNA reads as TGCGCCAGCAGCCAAGTCGGTGGCAGGGGTGGGGATGAGCAGTTCTTC.

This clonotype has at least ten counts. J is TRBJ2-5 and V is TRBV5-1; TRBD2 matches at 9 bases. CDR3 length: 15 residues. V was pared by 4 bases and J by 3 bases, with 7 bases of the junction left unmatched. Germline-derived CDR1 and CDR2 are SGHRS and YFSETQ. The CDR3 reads CASSPPVAGEETQYF. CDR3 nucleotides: TGCGCCAGCAGCCCCCCCGTAGCGGGGGAAGAGACCCAGTACTTC.

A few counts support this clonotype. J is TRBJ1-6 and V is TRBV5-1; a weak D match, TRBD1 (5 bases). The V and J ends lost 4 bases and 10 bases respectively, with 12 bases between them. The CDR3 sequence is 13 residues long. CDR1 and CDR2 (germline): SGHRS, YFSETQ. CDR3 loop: CASSTSRESPLHF. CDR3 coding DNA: TGCGCCAGCAGCACAAGCAGGGAATCACCCCTCCACTTT.

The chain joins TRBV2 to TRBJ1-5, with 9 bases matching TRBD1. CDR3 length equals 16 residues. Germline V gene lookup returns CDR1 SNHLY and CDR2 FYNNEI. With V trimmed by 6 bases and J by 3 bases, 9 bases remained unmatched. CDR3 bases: TGTGCCAGCAGAGCAGGACAGGGGATTTCCAATCAGCCCCAGCATTTT. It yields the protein CASRAGQGISNQPQHF.

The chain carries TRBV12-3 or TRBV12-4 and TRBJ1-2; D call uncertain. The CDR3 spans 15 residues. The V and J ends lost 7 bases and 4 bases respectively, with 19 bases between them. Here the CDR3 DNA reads TGTGCCAGCACCCGAAAATTCGGGCAATTCTATGGCTACACCTTC. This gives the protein CASTRKFGQFYGYTF.

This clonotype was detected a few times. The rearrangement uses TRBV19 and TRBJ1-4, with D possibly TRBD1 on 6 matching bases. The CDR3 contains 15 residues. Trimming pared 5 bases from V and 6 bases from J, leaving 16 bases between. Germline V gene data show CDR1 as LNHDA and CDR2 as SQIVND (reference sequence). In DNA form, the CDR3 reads TGTGCCAGTAGTCGACAGGATGAGGGTTATGAAAAACTGTTTTTT. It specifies CASSRQDEGYEKLFF.

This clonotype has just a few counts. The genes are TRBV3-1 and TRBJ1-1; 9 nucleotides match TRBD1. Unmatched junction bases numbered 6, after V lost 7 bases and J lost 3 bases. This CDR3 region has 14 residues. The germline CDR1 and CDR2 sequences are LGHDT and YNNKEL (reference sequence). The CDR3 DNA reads TGTGCCAGCAATCTACAGGGGGCGGACACTGAAGCTTTCTTT. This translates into CASNLQGADTEAFF.

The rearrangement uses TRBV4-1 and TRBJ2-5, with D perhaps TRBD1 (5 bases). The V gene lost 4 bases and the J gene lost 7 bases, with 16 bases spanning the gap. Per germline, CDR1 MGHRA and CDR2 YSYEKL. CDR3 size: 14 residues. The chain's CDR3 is CASSRAGSFGTQYF. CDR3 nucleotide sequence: TGCGCCAGCAGCCGAGCAGGGTCATTCGGGACCCAGTACTTC.

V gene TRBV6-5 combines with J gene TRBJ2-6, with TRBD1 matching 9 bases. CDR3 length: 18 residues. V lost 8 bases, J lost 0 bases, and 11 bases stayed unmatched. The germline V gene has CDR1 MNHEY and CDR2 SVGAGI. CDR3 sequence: CASGLMGQGISGANVLTF. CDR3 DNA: TGTGCCAGCGGGTTGATGGGACAGGGTATCTCTGGGGCCAACGTCCTGACTTTC.

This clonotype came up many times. In DNA, the CDR3 is TGTGCCAGCAGTTTCTTCCGGCAGGGTGGACACGAGCAGTACGTC. Protein sequence: CASSFFRQGGHEQYV. The chain uses TRBV28 and TRBJ2-7; a weak D match, TRBD1 (5 bases). This CDR3 comprises 15 residues. The V gene lost 3 bases and the J gene lost 5 bases, with 17 bases spanning the gap. The germline V gene has CDR1 MDHEN and CDR2 SYDVKM.

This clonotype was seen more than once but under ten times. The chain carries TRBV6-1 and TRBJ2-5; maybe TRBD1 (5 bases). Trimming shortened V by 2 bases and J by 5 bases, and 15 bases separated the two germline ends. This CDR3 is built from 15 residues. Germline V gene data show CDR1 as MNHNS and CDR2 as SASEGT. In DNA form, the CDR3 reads TGTGCCAGCAGTGAACGGTTCAGGGCTGTCGAGACCCAGTACTTC. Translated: CASSERFRAVETQYF.

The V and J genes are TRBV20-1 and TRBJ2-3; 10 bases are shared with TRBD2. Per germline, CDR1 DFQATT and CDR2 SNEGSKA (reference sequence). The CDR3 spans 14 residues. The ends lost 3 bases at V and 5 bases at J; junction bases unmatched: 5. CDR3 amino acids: CSASWLAGVDTQYF. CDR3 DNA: TGCAGTGCTAGCTGGCTAGCGGGGGTAGATACGCAGTATTTT.

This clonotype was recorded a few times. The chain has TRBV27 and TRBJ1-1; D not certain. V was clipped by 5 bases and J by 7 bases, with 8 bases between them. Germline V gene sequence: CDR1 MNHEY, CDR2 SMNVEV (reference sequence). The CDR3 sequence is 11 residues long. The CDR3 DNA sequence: TGTGCCAGCAGTCGAAACGATGAAGCTTTCTTT. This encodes CASSRNDEAFF.

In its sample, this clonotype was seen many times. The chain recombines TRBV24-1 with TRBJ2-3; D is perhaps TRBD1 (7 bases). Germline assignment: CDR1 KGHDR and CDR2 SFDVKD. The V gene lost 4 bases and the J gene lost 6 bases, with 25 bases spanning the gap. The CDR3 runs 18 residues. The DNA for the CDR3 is TGTGCCACCAGTGACCGCGGGACAGACACCCAGGGAGCGGATACGCAGTATTTT. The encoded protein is CATSDRGTDTQGADTQYF.

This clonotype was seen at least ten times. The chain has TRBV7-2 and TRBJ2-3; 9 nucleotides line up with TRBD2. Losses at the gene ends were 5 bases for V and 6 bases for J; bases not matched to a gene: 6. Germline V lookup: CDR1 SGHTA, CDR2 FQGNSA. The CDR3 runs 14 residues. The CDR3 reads CASSPAGGVDTQYF. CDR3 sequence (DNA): TGTGCCAGCAGCCCTGCGGGGGGGGTGGATACGCAGTATTTT. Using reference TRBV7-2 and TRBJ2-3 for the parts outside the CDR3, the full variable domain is GAGVSQSPSNKVTEKGKDVELRCDPISGHTALYWYRQSLGQGLEFLIYFQGNSAPDKSGLPSDRFSAERTGGSVSTLTIQRTQQEDSAVYLCASSPAGGVDTQYFGPGTRLTVL.

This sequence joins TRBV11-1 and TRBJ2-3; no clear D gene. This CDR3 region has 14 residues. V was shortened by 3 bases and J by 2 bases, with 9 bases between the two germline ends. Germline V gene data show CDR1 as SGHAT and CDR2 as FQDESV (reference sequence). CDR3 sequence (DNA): TGTGCCAGCAGCTTCGGCTCCAACACAGATACGCAGTATTTT. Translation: CASSFGSNTDTQYF.

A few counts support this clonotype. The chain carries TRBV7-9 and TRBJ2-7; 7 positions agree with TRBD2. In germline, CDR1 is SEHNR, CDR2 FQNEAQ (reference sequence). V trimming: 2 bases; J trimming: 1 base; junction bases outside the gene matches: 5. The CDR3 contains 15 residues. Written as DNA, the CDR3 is TGTGCCAGCAGCTTATCGGGGGGTAGATCCTACGAGCAGTACTTC. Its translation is CASSLSGGRSYEQYF.

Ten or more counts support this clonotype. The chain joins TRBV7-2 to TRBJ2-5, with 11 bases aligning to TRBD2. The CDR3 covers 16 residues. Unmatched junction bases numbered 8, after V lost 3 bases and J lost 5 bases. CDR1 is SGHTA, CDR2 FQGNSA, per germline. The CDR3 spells CASSFLQLAGAETQYF. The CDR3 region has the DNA TGTGCCAGCAGCTTTCTACAACTAGCGGGGGCCGAGACCCAGTACTTC. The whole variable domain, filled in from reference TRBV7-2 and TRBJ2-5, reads GAGVSQSPSNKVTEKGKDVELRCDPISGHTALYWYRQSLGQGLEFLIYFQGNSAPDKSGLPSDRFSAERTGGSVSTLTIQRTQQEDSAVYLCASSFLQLAGAETQYFGPGTRLLVL.

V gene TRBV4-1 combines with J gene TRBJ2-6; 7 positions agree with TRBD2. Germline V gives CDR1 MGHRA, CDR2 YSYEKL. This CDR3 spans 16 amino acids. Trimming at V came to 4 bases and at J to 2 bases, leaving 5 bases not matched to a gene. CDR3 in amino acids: CASSRGGFAGANVLTF. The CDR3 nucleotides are TGCGCCAGCAGCCGGGGGGGGTTCGCTGGGGCCAACGTCCTGACTTTC.

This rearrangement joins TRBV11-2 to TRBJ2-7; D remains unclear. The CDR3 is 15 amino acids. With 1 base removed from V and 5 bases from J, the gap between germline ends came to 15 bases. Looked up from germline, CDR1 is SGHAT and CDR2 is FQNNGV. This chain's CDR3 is CASSLAGPPNNEQYF. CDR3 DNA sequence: TGTGCCAGCAGCTTAGCCGGGCCCCCAAATAACGAGCAGTACTTC. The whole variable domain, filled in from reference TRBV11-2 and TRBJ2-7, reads EAGVAQSPRYKIIEKRQSVAFWCNPISGHATLYWYQQILGQGPKLLIQFQNNGVVDDSQLPKDRFSAERLKGVDSTLKIQPAKLEDSAVYLCASSLAGPPNNEQYFGPGTRLTVT.

As DNA, the CDR3 is TGTGCCAGTAGTCCGCACAGGGAACTCCAGTACTTC. It specifies CASSPHRELQYF. The chain is built from TRBV19 and TRBJ2-5; a possible D gene is TRBD1 (6 bases). Trimming removed 5 bases at V and 10 bases at J, with 14 bases between. The CDR3 totals 12 residues. CDR1 is LNHDA, CDR2 SQIVND, per germline (reference sequence). The whole variable domain, filled in from reference TRBV19 and TRBJ2-5, reads DGGITQSPKYLFRKEGQNVTLSCEQNLNHDAMYWYRQDPGQGLRLIYYSQIVNDFQKGDIAEGYSVSREKKESFPLTVTSAQKNPTAFYLCASSPHRELQYFGPGTRLLVL.

CDR3 DNA sequence: TGCGCCAGCAGCTTGGAATCGTACCTACCCGATACGCAGTATTTT. Protein sequence: CASSLESYLPDTQYF. This chain joins TRBV5-1 and TRBJ2-3, with D uncertain. CDR3 length: 15 residues. CDR1 and CDR2 (germline): SGHRS, YFSETQ. The V end was cut by 0 bases, the J end by 6 bases, with 14 bases between. Full variable domain (outside the CDR3, taken from reference TRBV5-1 and TRBJ2-3): KAGVTQTPRYLIKTRGQQVTLSCSPISGHRSVSWYQQTPGQGLQFLFEYFSETQRNKGNFPGRFSGRQFSNSRSEMNVSTLELGDSALYLCASSLESYLPDTQYFGPGTRLTVL.

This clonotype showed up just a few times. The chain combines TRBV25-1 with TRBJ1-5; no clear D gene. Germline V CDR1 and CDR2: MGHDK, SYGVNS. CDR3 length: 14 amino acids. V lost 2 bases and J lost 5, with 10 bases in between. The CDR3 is CASSEAVGDQPQHF. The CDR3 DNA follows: TGTGCCAGCAGTGAAGCTGTAGGCGATCAGCCCCAGCATTTT.